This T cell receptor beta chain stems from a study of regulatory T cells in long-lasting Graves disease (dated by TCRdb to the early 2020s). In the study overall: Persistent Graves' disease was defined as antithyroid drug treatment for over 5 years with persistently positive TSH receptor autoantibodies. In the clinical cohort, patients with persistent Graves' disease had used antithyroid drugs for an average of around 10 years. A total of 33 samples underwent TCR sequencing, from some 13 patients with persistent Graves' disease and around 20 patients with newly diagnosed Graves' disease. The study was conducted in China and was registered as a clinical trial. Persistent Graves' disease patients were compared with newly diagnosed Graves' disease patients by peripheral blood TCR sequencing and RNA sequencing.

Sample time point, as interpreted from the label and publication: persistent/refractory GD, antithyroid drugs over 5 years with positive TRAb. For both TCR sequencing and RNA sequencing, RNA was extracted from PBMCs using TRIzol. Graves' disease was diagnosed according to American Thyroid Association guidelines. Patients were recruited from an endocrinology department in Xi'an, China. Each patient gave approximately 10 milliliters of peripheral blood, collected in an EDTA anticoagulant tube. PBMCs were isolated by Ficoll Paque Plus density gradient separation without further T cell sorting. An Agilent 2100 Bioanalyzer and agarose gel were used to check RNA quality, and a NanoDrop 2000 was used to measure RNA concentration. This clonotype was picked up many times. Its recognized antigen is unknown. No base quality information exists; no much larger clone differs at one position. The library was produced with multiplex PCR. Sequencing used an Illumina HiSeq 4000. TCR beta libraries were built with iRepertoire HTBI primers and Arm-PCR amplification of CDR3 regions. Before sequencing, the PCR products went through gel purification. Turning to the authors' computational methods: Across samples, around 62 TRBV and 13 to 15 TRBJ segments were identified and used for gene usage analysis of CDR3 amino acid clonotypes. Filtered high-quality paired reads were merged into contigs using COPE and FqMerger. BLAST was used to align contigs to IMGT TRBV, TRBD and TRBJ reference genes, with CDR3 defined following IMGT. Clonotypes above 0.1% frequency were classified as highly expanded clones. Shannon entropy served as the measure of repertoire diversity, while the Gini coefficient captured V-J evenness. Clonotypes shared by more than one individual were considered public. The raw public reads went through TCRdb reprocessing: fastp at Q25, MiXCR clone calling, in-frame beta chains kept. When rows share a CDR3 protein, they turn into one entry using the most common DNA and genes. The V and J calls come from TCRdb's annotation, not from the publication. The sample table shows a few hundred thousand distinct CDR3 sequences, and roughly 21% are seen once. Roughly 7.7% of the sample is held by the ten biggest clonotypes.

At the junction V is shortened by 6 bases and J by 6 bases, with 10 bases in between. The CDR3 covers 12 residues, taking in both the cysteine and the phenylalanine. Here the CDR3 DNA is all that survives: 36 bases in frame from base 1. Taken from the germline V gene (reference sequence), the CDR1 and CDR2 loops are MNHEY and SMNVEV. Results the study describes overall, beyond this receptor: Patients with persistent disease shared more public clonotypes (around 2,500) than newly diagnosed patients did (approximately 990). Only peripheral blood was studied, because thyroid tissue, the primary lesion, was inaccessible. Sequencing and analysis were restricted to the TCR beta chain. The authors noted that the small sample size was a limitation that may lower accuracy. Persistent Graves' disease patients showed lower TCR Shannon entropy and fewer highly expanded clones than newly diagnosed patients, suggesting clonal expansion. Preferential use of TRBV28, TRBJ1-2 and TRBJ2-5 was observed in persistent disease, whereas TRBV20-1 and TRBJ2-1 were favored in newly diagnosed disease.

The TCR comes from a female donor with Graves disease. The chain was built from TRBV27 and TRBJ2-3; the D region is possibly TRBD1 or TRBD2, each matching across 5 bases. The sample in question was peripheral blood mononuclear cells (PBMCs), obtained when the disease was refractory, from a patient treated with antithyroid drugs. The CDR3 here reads CASRRGYDTQYF. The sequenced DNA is TGTGCCAGCAGACGGGGCTACGATACGCAGTATTTT.